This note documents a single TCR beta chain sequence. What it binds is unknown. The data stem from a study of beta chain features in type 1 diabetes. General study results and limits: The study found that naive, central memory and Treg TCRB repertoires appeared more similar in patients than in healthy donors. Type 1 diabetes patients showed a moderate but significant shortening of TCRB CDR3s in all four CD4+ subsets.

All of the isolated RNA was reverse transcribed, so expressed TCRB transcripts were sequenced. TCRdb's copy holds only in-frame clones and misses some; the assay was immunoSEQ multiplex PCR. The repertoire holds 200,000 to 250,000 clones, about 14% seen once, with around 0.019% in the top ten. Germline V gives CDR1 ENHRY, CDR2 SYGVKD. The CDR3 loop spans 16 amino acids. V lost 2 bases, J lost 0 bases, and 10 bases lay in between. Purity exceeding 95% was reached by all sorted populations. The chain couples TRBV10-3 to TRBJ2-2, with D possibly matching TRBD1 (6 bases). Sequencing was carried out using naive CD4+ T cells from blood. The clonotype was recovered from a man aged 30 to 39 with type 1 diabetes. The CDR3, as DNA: TGTGCCATCAGTGAGAGGGGGAATACGAACACCGGGGAGCTGTTTTTT. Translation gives CAISERGNTNTGELFF.